This T cell receptor (beta chain) was identified during a study of tumor-infiltrating lymphocytes in primary liver carcinoma. The V end lost 4 bases, the J end lost 2 bases, and 3 bases lay between the germline ends. The CDR3 is 12 amino acids. Unsorted whole blood supplied the blood RNA, and germline DNA was isolated too. TCR beta cDNA was made from 400 to 600 ng total RNA with a constant-region primer. ARM-PCR was slightly modified, and three nested multiplex PCR rounds with it gave rise to the TCR beta libraries. PCR rounds one and two used TRBV1-TRBV30 forward primers with a C-beta reverse primer for 10 cycles each. TCRdb fed the multiplex PCR reads into MiXCR, producing one record per CDR3 protein. The sample lists around 330,000 distinct CDR3 sequences, approximately 58% occurring once.

This receptor was obtained from a woman younger than 45 with primary liver carcinoma and hepatitis B virus infection. This sequence joins TRBV12-3 or TRBV12-4 and TRBJ2-1, with unresolved D. Sequences were obtained from peripheral blood. CDR3 in DNA: TGTGCCAGCAGTTGCCCCTACAATGAGCAGTTCTTC. Protein: CASSCPYNEQFF.